These T cell receptor beta chains were read from a single sample in a study of T cell responses to AZD1222 COVID-19 vaccine. TCRdb keeps only in-frame clones here, not all; method: immunoSEQ multiplex PCR. Here the sample spans 140,000 to 150,000 clones, roughly 90% being singletons. Here the sequenced sample was peripheral blood, taken on day 0 of AZD1222 vaccination. The receptors come from an adult in good health. The conserved cysteine and the conserved F or W are not part of the CDR3 here. D genes are given only for firm matches. Clone size, where shown, is once, few, many, or a class for clones that have expanded.

v_call d_call clone_size cdr3_aa
TRBV28 . . ASKRQADQPQH
TRBV5-1 TRBD1 . ASSLRTGTYGYT
TRBV5-4 TRBD1 . ASSPGRDRSDGYT
TRBV4-1 . . ASSQDTIGEYEQY
TRBV28 . . ASSLSGFGGAGQF
TRBV2 TRBD2 . ASSVLANQETQY
TRBV7-3 TRBD2 . ASSRRLAGGINEQF
TRBV7-3 . . ASSLIPLWGGMDGYT
TRBV10-3 . . AISLGGVGGQY
TRBV21-1 . . ASSKWPMNTEAF
TRBV6-5 . . ASSSNRDWEQY
TRBV6-5 TRBD1 . ASSSGQGANTGELF
TRBV7-3 . once ASSHEATPLQF
TRBV7-9 TRBD2 . ASSFGLAGGPSYNEQF
TRBV6-5 TRBD1 . ASSYSAGGAGYGYT
TRBV18 . . ASSGDKETQY
TRBV5-4 . once ASSLGAGSANGYT
TRBV7-9 TRBD2 . ASSPIAGSVYEQY
TRBV4-1 . . ASSRGTSAKNIQY
TRBV5-1 . . ASSSGGHGYT
TRBV2 . . ASRPGARGLNTGELF
TRBV19 . . ASSTTGYGYT
TRBV29-1 TRBD2 . SVAGRREAGGSYEQY
TRBV19 TRBD1 . ASSWDRGVPSNQPQH
TRBV28 . . ASSLRGGFYTEAF
TRBV19 . . ASGPNQETQY
TRBV15 TRBD1 . ATSRGGQGKNIQY
TRBV7-3 TRBD2 . ASSLTIAGGYNEQF
TRBV19 . . ASSRDALNTEAF
TRBV19 . . ASSIQGLAYEQY
TRBV28 . . ASSSRSGGTDTQY
TRBV28 TRBD1 . ASSATGSNQPQH
TRBV7-2 TRBD2 . ASSLQAGGVYEQY
TRBV19 . . ASSMARGTRTDTQY
TRBV18 . . ATRSGGPLNQPQH
TRBV7-6 TRBD1 . ASSLGRTGVNQPQH
TRBV18 TRBD1 . ASSPMTGEFYGYT
TRBV19 . . ASSTSGLTDTQY
TRBV12-5 TRBD1 . ASGETGLNQPQH
TRBV15 . . ATSRVSGLETQY
TRBV11-2 TRBD1 few ASSLTGNQETQY
TRBV19 . . ASSIGGYSNQPQH
TRBV9 TRBD2 . ASSVGLAGGVAEQY
TRBV4-1 . . ASSQVWGTTRDQPQH
TRBV6-2/TRBV6-3 . . ASSYGRGGAF
TRBV5-5 TRBD1 . ASSFILGTGDDYEQY
TRBV19 . . ASSIPGNSYNEQF